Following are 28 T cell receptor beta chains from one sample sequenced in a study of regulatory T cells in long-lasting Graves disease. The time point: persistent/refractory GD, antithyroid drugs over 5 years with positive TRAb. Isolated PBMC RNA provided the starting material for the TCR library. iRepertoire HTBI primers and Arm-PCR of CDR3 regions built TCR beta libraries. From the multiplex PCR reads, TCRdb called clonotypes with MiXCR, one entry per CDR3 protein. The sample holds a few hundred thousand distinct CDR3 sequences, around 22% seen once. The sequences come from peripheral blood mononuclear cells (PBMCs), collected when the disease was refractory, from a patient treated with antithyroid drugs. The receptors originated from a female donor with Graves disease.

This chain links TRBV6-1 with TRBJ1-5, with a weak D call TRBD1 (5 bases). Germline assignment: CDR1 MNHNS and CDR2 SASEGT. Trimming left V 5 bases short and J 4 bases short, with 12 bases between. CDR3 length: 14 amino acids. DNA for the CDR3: TGTGCCAGCAGTACTCCAGGGACTAATCAGCCCCAGCATTTT. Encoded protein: CASSTPGTNQPQHF.

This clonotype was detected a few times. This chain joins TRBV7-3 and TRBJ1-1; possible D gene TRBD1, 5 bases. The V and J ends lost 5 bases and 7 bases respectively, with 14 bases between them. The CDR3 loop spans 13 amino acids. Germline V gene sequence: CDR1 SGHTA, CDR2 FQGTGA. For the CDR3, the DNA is TGTGCCAGCAGCACTGCCCAGGGTTATGAAGCTTTCTTT. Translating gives CASSTAQGYEAFF.

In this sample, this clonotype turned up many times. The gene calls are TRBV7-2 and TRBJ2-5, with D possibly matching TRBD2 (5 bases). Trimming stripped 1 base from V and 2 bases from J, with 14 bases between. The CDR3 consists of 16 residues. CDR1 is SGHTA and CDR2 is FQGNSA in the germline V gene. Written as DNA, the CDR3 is TGTGCCAGCAGCTTAGGCCACGGTAGCGTACAAGAGACCCAGTACTTC. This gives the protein CASSLGHGSVQETQYF.

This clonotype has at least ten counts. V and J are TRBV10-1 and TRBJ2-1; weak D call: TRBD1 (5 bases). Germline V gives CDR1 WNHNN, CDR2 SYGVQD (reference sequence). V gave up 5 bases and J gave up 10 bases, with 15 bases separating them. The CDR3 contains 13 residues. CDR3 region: CASSLQALPEQFF. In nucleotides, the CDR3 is TGCGCCAGCAGTCTACAGGCCCTGCCCGAGCAGTTCTTC.

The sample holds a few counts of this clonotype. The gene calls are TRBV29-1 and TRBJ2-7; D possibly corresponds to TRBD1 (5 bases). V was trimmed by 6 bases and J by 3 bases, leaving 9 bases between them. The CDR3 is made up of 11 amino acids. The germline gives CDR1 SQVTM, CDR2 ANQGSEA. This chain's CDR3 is CSVRVVYEQYF. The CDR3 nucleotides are TGCAGCGTCAGGGTAGTCTACGAGCAGTACTTC.

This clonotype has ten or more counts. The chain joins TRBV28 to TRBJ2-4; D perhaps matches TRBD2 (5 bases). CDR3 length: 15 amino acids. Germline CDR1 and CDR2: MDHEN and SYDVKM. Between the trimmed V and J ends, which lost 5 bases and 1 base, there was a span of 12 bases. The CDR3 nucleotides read TGTGCCAGCAGTCCAACGGGGTCGGCCAAAAACATTCAGTACTTC. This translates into CASSPTGSAKNIQYF.

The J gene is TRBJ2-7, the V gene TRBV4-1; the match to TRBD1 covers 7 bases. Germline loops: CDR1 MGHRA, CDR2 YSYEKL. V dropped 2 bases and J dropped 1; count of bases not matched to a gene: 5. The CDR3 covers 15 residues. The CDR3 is CASSQRDRASYEQYF. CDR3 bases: TGCGCCAGCAGCCAACGAGACAGGGCATCCTACGAGCAGTACTTC.

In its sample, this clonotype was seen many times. In DNA form, the CDR3 reads TGTGCCAGCAGTTTTAGTCACCGAGAGGATGGGGGTCTCGACGAGCAGTACTTC. Translated, it gives CASSFSHREDGGLDEQYF. This chain joins TRBV12-3 or TRBV12-4 and TRBJ2-7; perhaps D is TRBD1 or TRBD2 (5 bases each). V was clipped by 3 bases and J by 5 bases, with 26 bases between them. The CDR3 has 18 amino acids.

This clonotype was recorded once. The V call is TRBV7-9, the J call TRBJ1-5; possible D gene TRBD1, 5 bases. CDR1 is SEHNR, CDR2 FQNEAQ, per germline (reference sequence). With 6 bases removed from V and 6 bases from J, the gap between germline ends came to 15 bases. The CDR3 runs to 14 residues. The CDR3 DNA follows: TGTGCCAGCAGTCCGGCGATTGGGGGTCAGCCCCAGCATTTT. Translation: CASSPAIGGQPQHF.

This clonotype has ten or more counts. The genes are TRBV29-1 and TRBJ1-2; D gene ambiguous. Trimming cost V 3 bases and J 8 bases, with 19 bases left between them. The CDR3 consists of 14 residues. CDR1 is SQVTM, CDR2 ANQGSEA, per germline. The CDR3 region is CSVDKNQVRGGYTF. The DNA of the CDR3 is TGCAGCGTTGATAAGAATCAGGTGCGTGGAGGCTACACCTTC. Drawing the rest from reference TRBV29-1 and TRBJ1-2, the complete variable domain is SAVISQKPSRDICQRGTSLTIQCQVDSQVTMMFWYRQQPGQSLTLIATANQGSEATYESGFVIDKFPISRPNLTFSTLTVSNMSPEDSSIYLCSVDKNQVRGGYTFGSGTRLTVV.

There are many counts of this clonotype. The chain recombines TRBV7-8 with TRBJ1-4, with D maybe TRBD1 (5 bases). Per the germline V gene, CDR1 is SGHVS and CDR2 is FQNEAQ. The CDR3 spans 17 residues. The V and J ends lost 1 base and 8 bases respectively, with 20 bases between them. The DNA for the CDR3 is TGTGCCAGCAGCTTAGTGGGAGGGGCCGGACGATACGAAAAACTGTTTTTT. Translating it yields CASSLVGGAGRYEKLFF.

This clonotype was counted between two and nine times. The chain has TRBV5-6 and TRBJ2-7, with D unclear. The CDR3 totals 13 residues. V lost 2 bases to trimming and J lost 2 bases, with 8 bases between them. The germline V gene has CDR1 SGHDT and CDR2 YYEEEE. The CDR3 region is CASSLIFTYEQYF. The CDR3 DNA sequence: TGTGCCAGCAGCTTAATCTTCACCTACGAGCAGTACTTC.

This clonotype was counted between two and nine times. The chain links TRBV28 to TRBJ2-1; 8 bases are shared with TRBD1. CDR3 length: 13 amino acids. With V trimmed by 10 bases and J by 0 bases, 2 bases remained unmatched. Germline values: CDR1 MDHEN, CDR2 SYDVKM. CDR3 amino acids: CAITGGSYNEQFF. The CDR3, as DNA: TGTGCCATCACAGGGGGCTCCTACAATGAGCAGTTCTTC. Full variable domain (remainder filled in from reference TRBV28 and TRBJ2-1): DVKVTQSSRYLVKRTGEKVFLECVQDMDHENMFWYRQDPGLGLRLIYFSYDVKMKEKGDIPEGYSVSREKKERFSLILESASTNQTSMYLCAITGGSYNEQFFGPGTRLTVL.

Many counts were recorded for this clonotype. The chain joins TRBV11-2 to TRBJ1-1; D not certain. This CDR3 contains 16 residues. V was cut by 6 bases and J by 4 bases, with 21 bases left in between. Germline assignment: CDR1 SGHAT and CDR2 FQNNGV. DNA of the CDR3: TGTGCCAGCAGGCGAGGGTGGAGGGCAGCCACCACTGAAGCTTTCTTT. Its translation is CASRRGWRAATTEAFF.

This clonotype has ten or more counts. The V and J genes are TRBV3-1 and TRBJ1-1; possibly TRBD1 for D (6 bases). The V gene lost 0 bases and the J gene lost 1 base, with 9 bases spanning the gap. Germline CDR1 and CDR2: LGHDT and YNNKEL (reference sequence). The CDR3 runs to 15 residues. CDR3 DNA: TGTGCCAGCAGCCAAGATCGCAGGGGGAACACTGAAGCTTTCTTT. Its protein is CASSQDRRGNTEAFF.

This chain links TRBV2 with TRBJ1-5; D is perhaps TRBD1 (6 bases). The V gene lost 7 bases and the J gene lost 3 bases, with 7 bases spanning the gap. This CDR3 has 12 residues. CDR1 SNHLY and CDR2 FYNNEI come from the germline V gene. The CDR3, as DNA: TGTGCCAGCACAGGGGCCAATCAGCCCCAGCATTTT. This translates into CASTGANQPQHF.

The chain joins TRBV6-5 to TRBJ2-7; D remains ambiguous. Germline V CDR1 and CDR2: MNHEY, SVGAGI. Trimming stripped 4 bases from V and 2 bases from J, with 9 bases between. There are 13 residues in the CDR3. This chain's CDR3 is CASSSTVPYEQYF. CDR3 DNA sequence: TGTGCCAGCAGTTCCACGGTCCCCTACGAGCAGTACTTC.

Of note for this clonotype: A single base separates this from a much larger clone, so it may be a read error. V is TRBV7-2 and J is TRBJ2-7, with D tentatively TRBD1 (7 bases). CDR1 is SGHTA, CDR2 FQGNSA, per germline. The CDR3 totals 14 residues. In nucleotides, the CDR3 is TGTGCCAGCAGCCTAGGGCAGGGGGGACACGAGCAGCACTTC. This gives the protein CASSLGQGGHEQHF.

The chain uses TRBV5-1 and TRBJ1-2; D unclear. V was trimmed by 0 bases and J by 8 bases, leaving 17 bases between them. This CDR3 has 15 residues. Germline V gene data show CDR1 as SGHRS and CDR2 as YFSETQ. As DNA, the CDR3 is TGCGCCAGCAGCTTGGGAACTATCGGTATTCAGGGCTACACCTTC. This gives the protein CASSLGTIGIQGYTF.

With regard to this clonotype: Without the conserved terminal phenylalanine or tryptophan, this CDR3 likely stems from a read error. CDR3 protein: CASSLGLVAYEQYS. CDR3 coding DNA: TGTGCCAGCTCTCTTGGACTAGTTGCCTACGAGCAGTACTCC. The rearrangement uses TRBV18 and TRBJ2-7; TRBD2 agrees at 7 bases. CDR1 KGHSH and CDR2 LQKENI come from the germline V gene. This CDR3 contains 14 residues. Trimming removed 6 bases from V and 2 bases from J; junction bases left unmatched: 7.

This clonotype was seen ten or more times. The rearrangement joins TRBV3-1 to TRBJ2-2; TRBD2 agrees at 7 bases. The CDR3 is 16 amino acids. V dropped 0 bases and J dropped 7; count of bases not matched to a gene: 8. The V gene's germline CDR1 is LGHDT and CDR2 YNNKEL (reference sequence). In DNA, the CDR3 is TGTGCCAGCAGCCAAGAAATCGGCGGGAGAGGCGGGGAGCTGTTTTTT. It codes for CASSQEIGGRGGELFF.

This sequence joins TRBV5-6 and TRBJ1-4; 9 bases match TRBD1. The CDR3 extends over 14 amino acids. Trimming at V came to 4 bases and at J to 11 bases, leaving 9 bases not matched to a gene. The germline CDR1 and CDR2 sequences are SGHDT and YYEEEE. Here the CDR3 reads CASSRGTGREKLFF. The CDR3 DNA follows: TGTGCCAGCAGCCGGGGGACAGGGAGAGAGAAACTGTTTTTT.

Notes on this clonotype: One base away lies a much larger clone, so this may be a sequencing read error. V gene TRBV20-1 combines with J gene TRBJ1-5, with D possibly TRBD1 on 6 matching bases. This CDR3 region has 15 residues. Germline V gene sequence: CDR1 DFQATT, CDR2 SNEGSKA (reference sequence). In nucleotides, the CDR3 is TGCAGTGCCATATCGCCGGGACAAAGCAATCAGCCCCGGCATTTT. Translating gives CSAISPGQSNQPRHF.

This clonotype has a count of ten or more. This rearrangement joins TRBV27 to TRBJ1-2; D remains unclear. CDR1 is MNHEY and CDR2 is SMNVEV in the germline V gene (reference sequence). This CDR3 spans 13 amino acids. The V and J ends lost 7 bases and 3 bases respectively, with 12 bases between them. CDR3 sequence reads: CASTNRRYYGYTF. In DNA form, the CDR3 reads TGTGCCAGCACCAATAGACGGTACTATGGCTACACCTTC.

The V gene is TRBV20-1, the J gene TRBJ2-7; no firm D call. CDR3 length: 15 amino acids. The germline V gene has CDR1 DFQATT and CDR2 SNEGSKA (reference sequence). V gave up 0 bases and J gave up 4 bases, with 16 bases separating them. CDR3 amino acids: CSARDPGRTPYEQYF. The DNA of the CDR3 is TGCAGTGCTAGAGATCCGGGTAGAACGCCATACGAGCAGTACTTC.

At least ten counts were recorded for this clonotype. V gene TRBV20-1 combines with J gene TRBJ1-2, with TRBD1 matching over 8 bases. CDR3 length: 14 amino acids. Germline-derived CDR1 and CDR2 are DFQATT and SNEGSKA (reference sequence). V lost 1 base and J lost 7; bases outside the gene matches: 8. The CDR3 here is CSARGRQGFGGYTF. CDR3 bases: TGCAGTGCTAGAGGACGACAGGGGTTCGGTGGCTACACCTTC.

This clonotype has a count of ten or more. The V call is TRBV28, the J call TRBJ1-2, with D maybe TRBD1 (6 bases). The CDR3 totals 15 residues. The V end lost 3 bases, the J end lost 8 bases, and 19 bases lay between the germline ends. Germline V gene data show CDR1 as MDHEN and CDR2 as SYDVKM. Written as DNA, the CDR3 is TGTGCCAGCAGTTTCGACCGGGCAGGGGCTCGGGGCTACACCTTC. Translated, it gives CASSFDRAGARGYTF.

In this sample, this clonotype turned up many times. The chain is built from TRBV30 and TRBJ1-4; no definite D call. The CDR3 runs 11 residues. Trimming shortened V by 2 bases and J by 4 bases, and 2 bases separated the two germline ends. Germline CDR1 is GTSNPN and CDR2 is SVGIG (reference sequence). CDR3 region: CAWSRNEKLFF. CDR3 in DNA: TGTGCCTGGAGTCGTAATGAAAAACTGTTTTTT.